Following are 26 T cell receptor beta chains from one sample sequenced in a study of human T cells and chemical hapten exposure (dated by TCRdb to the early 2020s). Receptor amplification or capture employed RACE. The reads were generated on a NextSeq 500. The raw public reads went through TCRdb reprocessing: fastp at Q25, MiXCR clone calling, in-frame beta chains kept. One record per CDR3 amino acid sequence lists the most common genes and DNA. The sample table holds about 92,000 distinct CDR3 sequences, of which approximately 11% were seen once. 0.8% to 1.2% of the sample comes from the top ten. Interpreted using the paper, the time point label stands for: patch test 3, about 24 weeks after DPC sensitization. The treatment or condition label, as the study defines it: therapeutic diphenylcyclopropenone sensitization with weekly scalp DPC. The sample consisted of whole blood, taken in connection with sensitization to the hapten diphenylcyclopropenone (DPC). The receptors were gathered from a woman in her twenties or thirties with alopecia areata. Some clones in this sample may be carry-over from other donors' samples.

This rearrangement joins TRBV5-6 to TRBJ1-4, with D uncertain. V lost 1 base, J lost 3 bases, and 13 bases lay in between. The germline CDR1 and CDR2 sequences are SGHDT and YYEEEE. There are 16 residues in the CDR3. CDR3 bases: TGTGCCAGCAGCTTGCTAGGGTCCGGGTCTAATGAAAAACTGTTTTTT. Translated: CASSLLGSGSNEKLFF.

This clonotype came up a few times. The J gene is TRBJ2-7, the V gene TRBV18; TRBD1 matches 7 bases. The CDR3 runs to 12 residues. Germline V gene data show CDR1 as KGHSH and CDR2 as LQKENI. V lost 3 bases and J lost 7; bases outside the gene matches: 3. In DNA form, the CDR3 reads TGTGCCAGCTCACCCGCCAGGGGGGAGCAGTACTTC. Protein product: CASSPARGEQYF. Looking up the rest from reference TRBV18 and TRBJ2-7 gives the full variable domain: NAGVMQNPRHLVRRRGQEARLRCSPMKGHSHVYWYRQLPEEGLKFMVYLQKENIIDESGMPKERFSAEFPKEGPSILRIQQVVRGDSAAYFCASSPARGEQYFGPGTRLTVT.

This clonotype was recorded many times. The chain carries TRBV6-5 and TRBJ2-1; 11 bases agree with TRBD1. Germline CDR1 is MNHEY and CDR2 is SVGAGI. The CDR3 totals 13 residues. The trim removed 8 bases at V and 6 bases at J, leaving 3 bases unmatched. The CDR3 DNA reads TGTGCCAGCCGGGGACAGGGGGGCAATGAGCAGTTCTTC. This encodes CASRGQGGNEQFF.

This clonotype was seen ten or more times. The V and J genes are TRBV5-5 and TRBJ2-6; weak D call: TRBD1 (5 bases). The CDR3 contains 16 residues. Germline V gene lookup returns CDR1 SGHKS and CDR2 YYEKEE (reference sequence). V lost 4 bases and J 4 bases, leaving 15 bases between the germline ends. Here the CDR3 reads CASSAIRAGGANVLTF. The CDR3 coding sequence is TGTGCCAGCAGCGCGATCAGGGCTGGAGGGGCCAACGTCCTGACTTTC.

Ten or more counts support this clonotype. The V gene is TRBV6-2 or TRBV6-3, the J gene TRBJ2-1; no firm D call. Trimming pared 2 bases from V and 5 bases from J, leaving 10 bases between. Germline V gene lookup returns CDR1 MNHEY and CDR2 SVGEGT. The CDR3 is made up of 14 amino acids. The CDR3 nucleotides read TGTGCCAGCAGTTACCCACGTATGGACAATGAGCAGTTCTTC. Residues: CASSYPRMDNEQFF.

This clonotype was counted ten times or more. The CDR3 DNA reads as TGCAGTGCCGTGGGGCCCCTTGGGTTGGTCAAAAACATTCAGTACTTC. It codes for CSAVGPLGLVKNIQYF. This sequence joins TRBV20-1 and TRBJ2-4; D is perhaps TRBD1 (5 bases). V was clipped by 6 bases and J by 3 bases, with 21 bases between them. Per germline, CDR1 DFQATT and CDR2 SNEGSKA (reference sequence). The CDR3 spans 16 residues.

The CDR3 is CSVAEATSGSNEQFF. CDR3 in DNA: TGCAGCGTTGCAGAAGCGACTAGCGGGAGTAATGAGCAGTTCTTC. V usage is TRBV29-1 and J usage is TRBJ2-1; 12 nucleotides line up with TRBD2. Germline CDR1 and CDR2: SQVTM and ANQGSEA. V trimming: 4 bases; J trimming: 7 bases; junction bases outside the gene matches: 8. The CDR3 loop spans 15 amino acids.

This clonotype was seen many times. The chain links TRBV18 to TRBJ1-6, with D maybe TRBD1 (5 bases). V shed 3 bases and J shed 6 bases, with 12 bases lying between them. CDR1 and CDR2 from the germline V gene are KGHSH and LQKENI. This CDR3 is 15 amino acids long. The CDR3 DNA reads TGTGCCAGCTCACCCCCCGGGGCGGGTAATTCACCCCTCCACTTT. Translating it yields CASSPPGAGNSPLHF.

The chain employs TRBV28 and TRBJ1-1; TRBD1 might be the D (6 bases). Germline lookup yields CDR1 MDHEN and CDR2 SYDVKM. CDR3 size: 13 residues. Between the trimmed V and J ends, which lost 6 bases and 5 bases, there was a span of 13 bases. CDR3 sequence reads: CASRNSGETEAFF. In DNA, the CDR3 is TGTGCCAGCAGGAACTCAGGGGAAACTGAAGCTTTCTTT.

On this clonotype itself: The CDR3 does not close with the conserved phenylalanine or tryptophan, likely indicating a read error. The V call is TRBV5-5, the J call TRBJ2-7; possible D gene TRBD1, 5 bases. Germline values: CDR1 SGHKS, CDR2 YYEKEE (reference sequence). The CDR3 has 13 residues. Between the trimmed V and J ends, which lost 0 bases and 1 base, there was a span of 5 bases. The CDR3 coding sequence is TGTGCCAGCAGCTTGGAGGGGTCCTACGAGCAGTACGCC. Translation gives CASSLEGSYEQYA.

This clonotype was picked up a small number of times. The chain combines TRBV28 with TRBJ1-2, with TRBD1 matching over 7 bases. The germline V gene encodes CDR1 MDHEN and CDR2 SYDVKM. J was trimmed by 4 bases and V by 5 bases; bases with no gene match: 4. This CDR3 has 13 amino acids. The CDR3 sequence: CASSTGTVYGYTF. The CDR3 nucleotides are TGTGCCAGCAGTACTGGGACAGTCTATGGCTACACCTTC.

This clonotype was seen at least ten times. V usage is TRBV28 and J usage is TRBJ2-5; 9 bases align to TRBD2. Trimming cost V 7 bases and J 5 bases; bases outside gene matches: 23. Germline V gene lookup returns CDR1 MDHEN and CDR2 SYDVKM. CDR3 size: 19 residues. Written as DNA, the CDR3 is TGTGCCAGCACCACTTTGATCTTGCGAGGCGGGAGGGCCCGGGAGACCCAGTACTTC. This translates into CASTTLILRGGRARETQYF. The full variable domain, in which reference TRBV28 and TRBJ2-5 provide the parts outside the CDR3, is DVKVTQSSRYLVKRTGEKVFLECVQDMDHENMFWYRQDPGLGLRLIYFSYDVKMKEKGDIPEGYSVSREKKERFSLILESASTNQTSMYLCASTTLILRGGRARETQYFGPGTRLLVL.

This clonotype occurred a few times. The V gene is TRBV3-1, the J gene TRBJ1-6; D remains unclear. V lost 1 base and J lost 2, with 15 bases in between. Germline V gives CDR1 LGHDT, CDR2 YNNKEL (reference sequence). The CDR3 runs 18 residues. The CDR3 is CASSQVLPQSTYNSPLHF. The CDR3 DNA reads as TGTGCCAGCAGCCAAGTACTCCCACAAAGTACCTATAATTCACCCCTCCACTTT.

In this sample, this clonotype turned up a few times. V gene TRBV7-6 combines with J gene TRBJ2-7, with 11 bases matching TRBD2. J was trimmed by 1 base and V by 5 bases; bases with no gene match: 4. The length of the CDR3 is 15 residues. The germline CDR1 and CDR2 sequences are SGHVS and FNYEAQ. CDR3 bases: TGTGCCAGCAGCGCGGGACTAGCGGAGTCCTACGAGCAGTACTTC. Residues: CASSAGLAESYEQYF.

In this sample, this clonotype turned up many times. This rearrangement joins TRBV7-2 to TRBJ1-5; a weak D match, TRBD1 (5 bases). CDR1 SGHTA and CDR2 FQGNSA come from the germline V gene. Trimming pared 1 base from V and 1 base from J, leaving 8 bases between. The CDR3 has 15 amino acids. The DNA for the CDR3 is TGTGCCAGCAGCTTAGTTGCAGGGAGCAATCAGCCCCAGCATTTT. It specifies CASSLVAGSNQPQHF.

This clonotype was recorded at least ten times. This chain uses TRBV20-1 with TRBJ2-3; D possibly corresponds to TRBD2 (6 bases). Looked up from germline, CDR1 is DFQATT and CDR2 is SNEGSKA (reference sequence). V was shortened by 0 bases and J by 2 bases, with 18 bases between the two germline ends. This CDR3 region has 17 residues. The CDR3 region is CSARDSLTSLSTDTQYF. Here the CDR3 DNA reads TGCAGTGCTAGAGATTCTCTAACTAGCCTGTCCACAGATACGCAGTATTTT.

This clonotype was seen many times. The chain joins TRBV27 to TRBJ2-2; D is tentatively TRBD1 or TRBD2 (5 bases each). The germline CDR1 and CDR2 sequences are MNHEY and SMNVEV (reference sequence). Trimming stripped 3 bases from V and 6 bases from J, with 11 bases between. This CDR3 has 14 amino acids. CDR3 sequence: CASSFSVGAGELFF. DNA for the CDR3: TGTGCCAGCAGTTTCTCAGTGGGGGCCGGGGAGCTGTTTTTT.

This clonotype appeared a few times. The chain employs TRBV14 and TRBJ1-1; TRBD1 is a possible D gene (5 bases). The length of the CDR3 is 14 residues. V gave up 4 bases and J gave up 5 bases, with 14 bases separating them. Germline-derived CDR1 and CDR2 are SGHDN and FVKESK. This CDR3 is CASSPVGAGTEAFF. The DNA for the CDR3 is TGTGCCAGCAGCCCTGTAGGGGCGGGGACTGAAGCTTTCTTT.

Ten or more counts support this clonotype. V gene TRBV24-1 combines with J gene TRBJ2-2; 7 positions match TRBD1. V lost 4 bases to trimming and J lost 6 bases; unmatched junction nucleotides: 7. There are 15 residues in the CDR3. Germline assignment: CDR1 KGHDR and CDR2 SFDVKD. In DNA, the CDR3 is TGTGCCACCAGTGACCCCGACAGGGAAGCCGGGGAGCTGTTTTTT. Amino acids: CATSDPDREAGELFF.

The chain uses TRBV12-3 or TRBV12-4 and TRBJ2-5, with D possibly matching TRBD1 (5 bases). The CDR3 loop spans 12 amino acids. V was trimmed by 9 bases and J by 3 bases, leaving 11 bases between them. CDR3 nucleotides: TGTGCCAGTGCCGACAGAGAAGAGACCCAGTACTTC. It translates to CASADREETQYF.

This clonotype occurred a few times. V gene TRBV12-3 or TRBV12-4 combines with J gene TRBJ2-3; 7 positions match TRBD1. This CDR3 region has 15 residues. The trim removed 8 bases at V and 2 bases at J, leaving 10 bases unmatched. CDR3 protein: CASARQGVITDTQYF. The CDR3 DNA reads TGTGCCAGCGCCAGACAGGGTGTCATCACAGATACGCAGTATTTT.

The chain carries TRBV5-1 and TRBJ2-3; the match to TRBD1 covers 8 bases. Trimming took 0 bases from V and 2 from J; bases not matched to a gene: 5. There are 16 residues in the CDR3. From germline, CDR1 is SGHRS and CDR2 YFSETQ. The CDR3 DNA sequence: TGCGCCAGCAGCTTGGAGACAGGGGCCGTCACAGATACGCAGTATTTT. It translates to CASSLETGAVTDTQYF.

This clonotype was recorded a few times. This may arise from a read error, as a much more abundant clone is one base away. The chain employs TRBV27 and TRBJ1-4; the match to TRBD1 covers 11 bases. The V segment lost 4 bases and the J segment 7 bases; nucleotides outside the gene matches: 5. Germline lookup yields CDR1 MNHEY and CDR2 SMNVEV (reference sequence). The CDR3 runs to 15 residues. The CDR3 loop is CASSSAGTGGEKLFF. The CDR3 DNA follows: TGTGCCAGCAGTTCCGCCGGGACAGGGGGTGAAAAACTGTTTTTT.

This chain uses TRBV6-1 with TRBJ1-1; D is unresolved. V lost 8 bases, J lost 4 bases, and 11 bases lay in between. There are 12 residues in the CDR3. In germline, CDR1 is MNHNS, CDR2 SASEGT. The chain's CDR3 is CASRNPGTEAFF. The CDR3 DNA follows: TGTGCCAGCCGAAATCCGGGCACTGAAGCTTTCTTT.

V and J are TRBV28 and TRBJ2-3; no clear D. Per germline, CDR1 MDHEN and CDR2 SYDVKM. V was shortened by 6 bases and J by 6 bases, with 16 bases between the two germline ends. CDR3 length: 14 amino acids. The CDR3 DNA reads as TGTGCCAGCAGCCCATACGGGCTTGGGGATACGCAGTATTTT. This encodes CASSPYGLGDTQYF.

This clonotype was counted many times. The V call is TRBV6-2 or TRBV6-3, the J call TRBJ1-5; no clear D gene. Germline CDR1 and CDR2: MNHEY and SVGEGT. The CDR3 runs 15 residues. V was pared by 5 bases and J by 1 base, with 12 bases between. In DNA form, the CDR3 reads TGTGCCAGCAGTACCTATAAGACGAGCAATCAGCCCCAGCATTTT. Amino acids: CASSTYKTSNQPQHF.